Each of the 27 T cell receptor beta chains below was sequenced from the same sample in a study of PD-1 blockade in classical Hodgkin lymphoma. Assay used: immunoSEQ multiplex PCR; TCRdb lists only in-frame clones, some missing. The table lists tens of thousands of clones, roughly 89% of them singletons. Every patient was affected by relapse after autologous stem cell transplantation, while exposure to brentuximab vedotin was not uniform. The sample was peripheral blood mononuclear cells (PBMCs), taken before the second cycle of nivolumab. These receptors were taken from a human donor with classical Hodgkin lymphoma.

CDR3 amino acids: CASSPESSYEQYF. The CDR3 nucleotides are TGTGCCAGTAGTCCCGAAAGCTCCTACGAGCAGTACTTC. The V and J genes are TRBV19 and TRBJ2-7; D gene ambiguous. CDR1 LNHDA and CDR2 SQIVND come from the germline V gene (reference sequence). The ends were cut back, 5 bases at V and 0 bases at J, with 8 bases in the middle. CDR3 size: 13 residues. The whole variable domain, remainder taken from reference TRBV19 and TRBJ2-7, is DGGITQSPKYLFRKEGQNVTLSCEQNLNHDAMYWYRQDPGQGLRLIYYSQIVNDFQKGDIAEGYSVSREKKESFPLTVTSAQKNPTAFYLCASSPESSYEQYFGPGTRLTVT.

This clone was observed a handful of times. The chain links TRBV5-1 to TRBJ2-5; TRBD2 matches 9 bases. Germline V gene lookup returns CDR1 SGHRS and CDR2 YFSETQ. V shed 0 bases and J 2 bases; nucleotides not matched to a gene: 5. The CDR3 length is 16 residues. CDR3 loop: CASSLGTSASQETQYF. The CDR3 bases are TGCGCCAGCAGCTTGGGGACTAGCGCCTCGCAAGAGACCCAGTACTTC.

This chain joins TRBV11-2 and TRBJ2-3; the D gene could be TRBD1 or TRBD2 (6 bases each). V lost 3 bases, J lost 1 base, and 11 bases lay in between. The CDR3 extends over 15 amino acids. The germline CDR1 and CDR2 sequences are SGHAT and FQNNGV. CDR3 nucleotide sequence: TGTGCCAGCAGCTTTGGGGGGCTCGGCACAGATACGCAGTATTTT. Protein product: CASSFGGLGTDTQYF.

This rearrangement joins TRBV28 to TRBJ1-6, with 9 positions matching TRBD1. Germline V gene data show CDR1 as MDHEN and CDR2 as SYDVKM. The CDR3 is made up of 15 amino acids. V lost 6 bases, J lost 7 bases, and 7 bases stayed unmatched. CDR3 loop: CASSGNGQGNSPLHF. The CDR3 nucleotides read TGTGCCAGCAGCGGAAATGGACAGGGGAATTCACCCCTCCACTTT. The whole variable domain, remainder taken from reference TRBV28 and TRBJ1-6, is DVKVTQSSRYLVKRTGEKVFLECVQDMDHENMFWYRQDPGLGLRLIYFSYDVKMKEKGDIPEGYSVSREKKERFSLILESASTNQTSMYLCASSGNGQGNSPLHFGNGTRLTVT.

This clone appeared a few times. The chain is built from TRBV5-1 and TRBJ1-6; D unclear. CDR1 SGHRS and CDR2 YFSETQ come from the germline V gene. CDR3 length: 14 amino acids. V was clipped by 5 bases and J by 5 bases, with 11 bases between them. In DNA form, the CDR3 reads TGCGCCAGCAGGGCGGGTCCCAATAATTCACCCCTCCACTTT. Its translation is CASRAGPNNSPLHF.

J is TRBJ1-1 and V is TRBV6-1; TRBD1 matches 7 bases. Unmatched junction bases numbered 9, after V lost 0 bases and J lost 8 bases. The CDR3 loop spans 15 amino acids. Germline V gives CDR1 MNHNS, CDR2 SASEGT. CDR3 amino acids: CASSEAQPGQKEAFF. The CDR3 DNA follows: TGTGCCAGCAGTGAAGCACAACCGGGACAGAAAGAAGCTTTCTTT.

This sequence joins TRBV11-2 and TRBJ2-7; the match to TRBD2 covers 9 bases. V lost 0 bases to trimming and J lost 3 bases; unmatched junction nucleotides: 0. The CDR3 is 14 residues long. Germline-derived CDR1 and CDR2 are SGHAT and FQNNGV. The CDR3 coding sequence is TGTGCCAGCAGCTTAGAAGCGGGGGGCTACGAGCAGTACTTC. It is translated as CASSLEAGGYEQYF.

This rearrangement joins TRBV20-1 to TRBJ1-1, with D unclear. In germline, CDR1 is DFQATT, CDR2 SNEGSKA (reference sequence). V was shortened by 0 bases and J by 6 bases, with 5 bases between the two germline ends. The CDR3 has 11 amino acids. The CDR3 region has the DNA TGCAGTGCTAGAGATCCCTCTGAAGCTTTCTTT. This encodes CSARDPSEAFF.

This chain uses TRBV4-1 with TRBJ1-2; D call uncertain. V was pared by 3 bases and J by 0 bases, with 11 bases between. The CDR3 has 15 residues. The germline CDR1 and CDR2 sequences are MGHRA and YSYEKL. The chain's CDR3 is CASSQSAFTNYGYTF. The CDR3 coding sequence is TGCGCCAGCAGCCAGTCCGCCTTCACTAACTATGGCTACACCTTC.

This chain joins TRBV25-1 and TRBJ2-1, with no clear D. The V gene lost 6 bases and the J gene lost 4 bases, with 13 bases spanning the gap. Germline V gene sequence: CDR1 MGHDK, CDR2 SYGVNS. The CDR3 length is 14 residues. The DNA for the CDR3 is TGTGCCAGCAGCACCCGACGGAAATACAATGAGCAGTTCTTC. This translates into CASSTRRKYNEQFF.

J is TRBJ1-5 and V is TRBV4-1, with no clear D. Per germline, CDR1 MGHRA and CDR2 YSYEKL. CDR3 length: 14 residues. Trimming pared 6 bases from V and 2 bases from J, leaving 11 bases between. CDR3: CASRDAGGNQPQHF. The CDR3 DNA reads as TGCGCCAGCAGGGATGCTGGGGGCAATCAGCCCCAGCATTTT.

The chain uses TRBV11-3 and TRBJ2-2; D is uncertain. The CDR3 sequence is 13 residues long. CDR1 is SGHNT, CDR2 YENEEA, per germline. V lost 5 bases and J 6 bases, leaving 10 bases between the germline ends. The CDR3 region is CASSPSGAGELFF. In nucleotides, the CDR3 is TGTGCCAGCAGCCCTTCGGGTGCCGGGGAGCTGTTTTTT.

The chain combines TRBV7-9 with TRBJ2-1, with D perhaps matching TRBD1 or TRBD2 (5 bases each). This CDR3 comprises 14 residues. In germline, CDR1 is SEHNR, CDR2 FQNEAQ (reference sequence). Trimming stripped 4 bases from V and 0 bases from J, with 7 bases between. The CDR3 reads CASSWGSSYNEQFF. The CDR3 DNA follows: TGTGCCAGCAGCTGGGGGAGCTCCTACAATGAGCAGTTCTTC. Full variable domain (rest looked up from reference TRBV7-9 and TRBJ2-1): DTGVSQNPRHKITKRGQNVTFRCDPISEHNRLYWYRQTLGQGPEFLTYFQNEAQLEKSRLLSDRFSAERPKGSFSTLEIQRTEQGDSAMYLCASSWGSSYNEQFFGPGTRLTVL.

The chain joins TRBV5-6 to TRBJ2-7, with 7 bases aligning to TRBD1. V trimming: 0 bases; J trimming: 0 bases; junction bases outside the gene matches: 12. The CDR3 is 18 amino acids. The germline V gene has CDR1 SGHDT and CDR2 YYEEEE. The DNA for the CDR3 is TGTGCCAGCAGCTTGGTCTATACAGGGGACGCAAGCTCCTACGAGCAGTACTTC. Translation gives CASSLVYTGDASSYEQYF.

V usage is TRBV19 and J usage is TRBJ2-1, with TRBD1 identical over 7 bases. The CDR3 extends over 16 amino acids. CDR1 and CDR2 (germline): LNHDA, SQIVND (reference sequence). Trimming at V came to 5 bases and at J to 4 bases, leaving 11 bases not matched to a gene. CDR3 sequence reads: CASSSQGQRTYNEQFF. The CDR3 coding sequence is TGTGCCAGTAGTTCCCAGGGACAGCGAACTTACAATGAGCAGTTCTTC.

The chain is built from TRBV7-2 and TRBJ2-3; D ambiguous. Germline CDR1 is SGHTA and CDR2 is FQGNSA. This CDR3 region has 15 residues. V gave up 5 bases and J gave up 6 bases, with 18 bases separating them. For the CDR3, the DNA is TGTGCCAGCAGCCGAATGGCGACCAGTCGGGATACGCAGTATTTT. Translation: CASSRMATSRDTQYF.

The chain has TRBV5-1 and TRBJ2-7, with D unresolved. The ends were cut back, 4 bases at V and 0 bases at J, with 11 bases in the middle. CDR1 is SGHRS and CDR2 is YFSETQ in the germline V gene. This CDR3 comprises 14 residues. Written as DNA, the CDR3 is TGCGCCAGCAGCGCCGGGCAGAGCTCCTACGAGCAGTACTTC. Translation: CASSAGQSSYEQYF.

V is TRBV5-6 and J is TRBJ2-1, with D hard to call. V was cut by 0 bases and J by 0 bases, with 7 bases left in between. This CDR3 contains 15 residues. The germline V gene has CDR1 SGHDT and CDR2 YYEEEE. CDR3 DNA sequence: TGTGCCAGCAGCTTGGGACCGAGCTCCTACAATGAGCAGTTCTTC. It specifies CASSLGPSSYNEQFF.

This chain connects TRBV5-1 to TRBJ2-7; D may be TRBD1 or TRBD2 (6 bases each). The ends were cut back, 4 bases at V and 2 bases at J, with 16 bases in the middle. CDR3 length: 15 residues. Germline values: CDR1 SGHRS, CDR2 YFSETQ. CDR3: CASSDPQGGPYEQYF. Here the CDR3 DNA reads TGCGCCAGCAGCGATCCACAGGGAGGTCCCTACGAGCAGTACTTC.

The chain couples TRBV10-3 to TRBJ2-1; D remains unclear. The length of the CDR3 is 13 residues. Germline assignment: CDR1 ENHRY and CDR2 SYGVKD. Deletions cut 11 bases from V and 5 bases from J, with 16 bases between. CDR3 amino acids: CAAGDDLDNEQFF. The CDR3 DNA reads as TGTGCCGCTGGGGATGACCTTGACAATGAGCAGTTCTTC.

V and J are TRBV5-1 and TRBJ2-1; 14 nucleotides match TRBD2. V dropped 0 bases and J dropped 0; count of bases not matched to a gene: 5. From germline, CDR1 is SGHRS and CDR2 YFSETQ. The CDR3 has 19 residues. CDR3 residues: CASSLGTSGRKSSYNEQFF. Written as DNA, the CDR3 is TGCGCCAGCAGCTTGGGGACTAGCGGGAGGAAGAGCTCCTACAATGAGCAGTTCTTC.

J is TRBJ1-4 and V is TRBV7-9, with 9 bases that match TRBD1. The CDR3 has 15 residues. The germline V gene encodes CDR1 SEHNR and CDR2 FQNEAQ (reference sequence). V lost 5 bases, J lost 7 bases, and 8 bases stayed unmatched. The CDR3 sequence: CASSMGQGVIEKLFF. The CDR3 nucleotides read TGTGCCAGCAGCATGGGACAGGGAGTAATTGAAAAACTGTTTTTT.

This sequence joins TRBV19 and TRBJ2-2; a weak D match, TRBD2 (5 bases). CDR1 is LNHDA, CDR2 SQIVND, per germline (reference sequence). This CDR3 is built from 14 residues. V dropped 8 bases and J dropped 5 bases, with 15 bases sitting between them. The CDR3 protein is CASYPGSITGELFF. The CDR3 nucleotides are TGTGCCAGTTACCCGGGATCTATTACCGGGGAGCTGTTTTTT.

Remarks on this clone: Compared with germline, one end of the junction differs, possibly owing to a read error. The rearrangement links TRBV6-1 to TRBJ2-1; D is undetermined. CDR3 length equals 12 residues. From germline, CDR1 is MNHNS and CDR2 SASEGT. The CDR3: CASSEQLSSVVF. The CDR3 nucleotides read TGTGCCAGCAGTGAACAGCTTTCATCAGTGGTCTTC.

The chain combines TRBV2 with TRBJ1-5; tentative D call: TRBD1 (6 bases). Germline V gene sequence: CDR1 SNHLY, CDR2 FYNNEI. CDR3 length equals 13 residues. V gave up 6 bases and J gave up 9 bases, with 15 bases separating them. The CDR3 region has the DNA TGTGCCAGCAGCCGGACAGCCCTACTGCCCCAGCATTTT. This codes for CASSRTALLPQHF.

The chain carries TRBV6-5 and TRBJ1-1, with D uncertain. Per germline, CDR1 MNHEY and CDR2 SVGAGI. Trimming cost V 10 bases and J 0 bases, with 12 bases left between them. The CDR3 runs 13 residues. The CDR3 bases are TGTGCCACTTTAGGAGGCATGAACACTGAAGCTTTCTTT. Protein sequence: CATLGGMNTEAFF.

This clone was seen once. The CDR3 is CASSLGPGGGNTIYF. The CDR3 DNA is TGTGCCAGCAGCTTAGGGCCTGGCGGTGGAAACACCATATATTTT. V and J are TRBV13 and TRBJ1-3; D not resolved. From germline, CDR1 is PRHDT and CDR2 FYEKMQ (reference sequence). Trimming took off 0 bases at V and 3 bases at J, with 9 bases between the two ends. This CDR3 is 15 amino acids long.